This T cell receptor beta chain was identified during a study of blood T cells in healthy people across ages. General observations from the study: Among T cells, TCR beta diversity per million cells dropped roughly linearly as age rose. Estimated diversity, derived from one million T cells, was regarded as an underestimate.

V was clipped by 5 bases and J by 11 bases, with 15 bases between them. The CDR3 covers 12 residues. Germline V gene sequence: CDR1 SGHVS, CDR2 FNYEAQ. In regard to this clonotype: The antigen remains undetermined.

A second PCR of about 6 to 11 cycles used a sample-barcoded 5' primer and a J-beta primer mix. From the 5' RACE reads, TCRdb called clonotypes with MiXCR, one entry per CDR3 protein. The table shows approximately 1,700,000 distinct CDR3 sequences, with about two fifths occurring only once. The J gene is TRBJ2-5, the V gene TRBV7-6; D might be TRBD2 (5 bases). Sequenced: blood. This clonotype was sampled from a human donor in good health. DNA for the CDR3: TGTGCCAGCAGCCACCAAGACGGGGAGCAGTACTTC. This translates into CASSHQDGEQYF.